These 32 T cell receptor beta chains were sequenced from one sample in a study of CD8 T cells in ankylosing spondylitis. General study findings and limits: A TCR beta motif made of eight highly homologous variants seemed typical of ankylosing spondylitis blood.

TCRdb re-called the 5' RACE reads with MiXCR, one entry per CDR3 protein. The sample lists about 460,000 distinct CDR3 sequences; roughly 5.2% were seen once. Their recognized antigens are unknown. The sequenced material came from blood, either unsorted or a sorted T cell fraction (not recorded which). The receptors were gathered from a male donor with ankylosing spondylitis.

This clonotype was found many times. V is TRBV12-3 or TRBV12-4 and J is TRBJ1-6; no clear D. The CDR3 sequence is 14 residues long. V dropped 6 bases and J dropped 5 bases, with 11 bases sitting between them. The CDR3 DNA reads TGTGCCAGCAGCTACGACGGAGATAATTCACCCCTCCACTTT. Translation: CASSYDGDNSPLHF.

The table lists this clonotype with a few counts. The chain uses TRBV18 and TRBJ1-2, with 8 bases matching TRBD1. This CDR3 spans 14 amino acids. Germline lookup yields CDR1 KGHSH and CDR2 LQKENI. With V trimmed by 3 bases and J by 8 bases, 8 bases remained unmatched. The CDR3 DNA follows: TGTGCCAGCTCACCCCAGGACAGGGTTGAAGGCTACACCTTC. Translating gives CASSPQDRVEGYTF.

As for this clonotype: A single base separates this from a much larger clone, so it may be a read error. The chain couples TRBV28 to TRBJ1-6, with 8 bases lining up with TRBD1. There are 15 residues in the CDR3. Germline V gene lookup returns CDR1 MDHEN and CDR2 SYDVKM. With 3 bases clipped from V and 10 bases from J, the junction kept 8 bases outside the gene matches. In DNA, the CDR3 is TGTGCCAGCAGTTTTTTGGACAGGGAAAGATCACCCCTCCACTTT. Residues: CASSFLDRERSPLHF.

This clonotype was counted ten times or more. This chain connects TRBV7-9 to TRBJ2-7; no clear D. The CDR3 consists of 14 residues. V shed 2 bases and J shed 3 bases, with 11 bases lying between them. CDR1 and CDR2 (germline): SEHNR, FQNEAQ (reference sequence). The CDR3 DNA is TGTGCCAGCAGCTTATATGGGAACAACTACGAGCAGTACTTC. It specifies CASSLYGNNYEQYF.

This clonotype was recorded many times. The chain has TRBV9 and TRBJ1-1; unclear D gene. Germline-derived CDR1 and CDR2 are SGDLS and YYNGEE. Trimming stripped 0 bases from V and 1 base from J, with 10 bases between. The length of the CDR3 is 15 residues. The CDR3 DNA sequence: TGTGCCAGCAGCGTAGCCCCGACCGGGAACACTGAAGCTTTCTTT. Translated: CASSVAPTGNTEAFF.

Only a few counts were recorded for this clonotype. The gene calls are TRBV12-5 and TRBJ2-3, with 12 bases identical to TRBD2. CDR1 is LGHNT, CDR2 FRNRAP, per germline. V shed 5 bases and J 0 bases; nucleotides not matched to a gene: 3. The CDR3 spans 16 residues. CDR3 sequence: CASGPGLAGSTDTQYF. CDR3 nucleotides: TGTGCTAGTGGTCCCGGACTAGCGGGGAGCACAGATACGCAGTATTTT. The variable domain in full, with the rest retrieved from reference TRBV12-5 and TRBJ2-3, is DARVTQTPRHKVTEMGQEVTMRCQPILGHNTVFWYRQTMMQGLELLAYFRNRAPLDDSGMPKDRFSAEMPDATLATLKIQPSEPRDSAVYFCASGPGLAGSTDTQYFGPGTRLTVL.

This rearrangement joins TRBV20-1 to TRBJ2-1; D unclear. Germline V gene lookup returns CDR1 DFQATT and CDR2 SNEGSKA (reference sequence). V lost 3 bases, J lost 9 bases, and 9 bases lay in between. This CDR3 has 11 residues. CDR3 protein: CSASPGTEQFF. Here the CDR3 DNA reads TGCAGTGCTAGCCCGGGTACTGAGCAGTTCTTC.

This clonotype was recorded a few times. The V call is TRBV6-5, the J call TRBJ2-7, with D possibly matching TRBD1 (5 bases). The CDR3 covers 15 residues. Trimming took off 2 bases at V and 7 bases at J, with 18 bases between the two ends. Germline CDR1 and CDR2: MNHEY and SVGAGI. Here the CDR3 reads CASSYGPGLAGEQYF. DNA for the CDR3: TGTGCCAGCAGTTACGGACCGGGTCTCGCAGGGGAGCAGTACTTC.

This clonotype was observed many times. The chain links TRBV29-1 to TRBJ2-2; 8 bases line up with TRBD2. Trimming removed 4 bases from V and 3 bases from J; junction bases left unmatched: 1. CDR1 is SQVTM, CDR2 ANQGSEA, per germline. This CDR3 is built from 13 residues. CDR3 nucleotides: TGCAGCGTTGGCGGGAGGTACACCGGGGAGCTGTTTTTT. Its protein product is CSVGGRYTGELFF.

With regard to this clonotype: It may be a read error: a sequence one base away is much more abundant. The rearrangement links TRBV20-1 to TRBJ2-7; TRBD2 matches at 7 bases. The V gene's germline CDR1 is DFQATT and CDR2 SNEGSKA (reference sequence). This CDR3 region has 12 residues. CDR3 amino acids: CRASTSAYEQYF. The CDR3 region has the DNA TGCAGAGCTTCAACTAGCGCCTACGAGCAGTACTTC.

This clonotype came up many times. This rearrangement joins TRBV5-5 to TRBJ1-3, with a tentative D call TRBD1 (5 bases). Germline-derived CDR1 and CDR2 are SGHKS and YYEKEE (reference sequence). The CDR3 runs 13 residues. Trimming removed 0 bases from V and 9 bases from J, with 10 bases in between. CDR3 coding DNA: TGTGCCAGCAGCTTGGGGGCGAGGGGCACCATATATTTT. The encoded protein is CASSLGARGTIYF.

There are many counts of this clonotype. In nucleotides, the CDR3 is TGTGCCAGCTCACCGGTGGTGAACACTGAAGCTTTCTTT. Translation gives CASSPVVNTEAFF. The rearrangement uses TRBV18 and TRBJ1-1; D unclear. V lost 3 bases and J lost 0, with 5 bases in between. Germline values: CDR1 KGHSH, CDR2 LQKENI. This CDR3 region has 13 residues.

This clonotype was counted ten times or more. This sequence joins TRBV12-3 or TRBV12-4 and TRBJ2-3, with unresolved D. This CDR3 is 15 amino acids long. V was clipped by 3 bases and J by 0 bases, with 10 bases between them. The DNA of the CDR3 is TGTGCCAGCAGTTTCGTTCAAACTAGCACAGATACGCAGTATTTT. As protein: CASSFVQTSTDTQYF.

This clonotype was recorded many times. The V gene is TRBV12-3 or TRBV12-4, the J gene TRBJ2-1, with D perhaps TRBD1 (6 bases). The CDR3 spans 12 residues. Deletions cut 2 bases from V and 9 bases from J, with 8 bases between. DNA of the CDR3: TGTGCCAGCAGTTTAACAGGGACTGAGCAGTTCTTC. Residues: CASSLTGTEQFF.

There are many counts of this clonotype. The V call is TRBV13, the J call TRBJ1-1; D unresolved. V gave up 5 bases and J gave up 4 bases, with 14 bases separating them. The CDR3 length is 14 residues. The germline gives CDR1 PRHDT, CDR2 FYEKMQ (reference sequence). The CDR3 DNA follows: TGTGCCAGCAGCCCGCGGGGATCCAGCACTGAAGCTTTCTTT. Encoded protein: CASSPRGSSTEAFF.

There are a few counts of this clonotype. The chain employs TRBV28 and TRBJ2-1, with D hard to call. V dropped 1 base and J dropped 6 bases, with 10 bases sitting between them. Germline V gives CDR1 MDHEN, CDR2 SYDVKM. The CDR3 has 14 residues. The CDR3 sequence: CASSLSPPGNEQFF. In nucleotides, the CDR3 is TGTGCCAGCAGTTTATCCCCCCCCGGCAATGAGCAGTTCTTC.

As concerns this clonotype: Possible read error: a much larger clone is one base away. The rearrangement joins TRBV7-6 to TRBJ2-1; TRBD2 matches 11 bases. The CDR3 runs to 15 residues. CDR1 SGHVS and CDR2 FNYEAQ come from the germline V gene. CDR3 in DNA: TGTGCCAGCAGCGTAACTAGCGGGAGCTTCAATGAGCAGTCCTTC. Protein: CASSVTSGSFNEQSF.

Ten or more counts support this clonotype. The chain links TRBV12-3 or TRBV12-4 to TRBJ2-1, with 9 bases identical to TRBD2. V gave up 7 bases and J gave up 3 bases; unmatched junction bases: 7. This CDR3 comprises 15 residues. The CDR3 loop reads CASTRGTSSYNEQFF. For the CDR3, the DNA is TGTGCCAGCACGAGGGGGACTAGCAGCTACAATGAGCAGTTCTTC.

This clonotype was counted at least ten times. This chain connects TRBV6-5 to TRBJ1-3; D is perhaps TRBD1 (5 bases). The CDR3 is made up of 15 amino acids. Looked up from germline, CDR1 is MNHEY and CDR2 is SVGAGI. The V end lost 0 bases, the J end lost 4 bases, and 10 bases lay between the germline ends. The CDR3 reads CASSYSGVWGNTIYF. For the CDR3, the DNA is TGTGCCAGCAGTTACTCGGGGGTCTGGGGAAACACCATATATTTT.

In this sample, this clonotype turned up many times. V and J are TRBV29-1 and TRBJ1-2, with 7 bases aligning to TRBD1. The ends lost 6 bases at V and 6 bases at J; junction bases unmatched: 10. This CDR3 contains 13 residues. Germline values: CDR1 SQVTM, CDR2 ANQGSEA. CDR3 residues: CSVADRDKDGYTF. The DNA for the CDR3 is TGCAGCGTCGCTGACAGGGATAAGGATGGCTACACCTTC.

At least ten counts were recorded for this clonotype. This chain links TRBV11-1 with TRBJ1-4, with D perhaps TRBD1 (5 bases). V shed 4 bases and J shed 2 bases, with 8 bases lying between them. This CDR3 has 14 residues. The germline V gene encodes CDR1 SGHAT and CDR2 FQDESV (reference sequence). CDR3 loop: CASSSGLTNEKLFF. The CDR3 DNA reads TGTGCCAGCAGCTCGGGACTGACTAATGAAAAACTGTTTTTT.

This clonotype was seen at least ten times. The CDR3 is CASSPGGGGYTF. In DNA, the CDR3 is TGTGCCAGCAGCCCAGGTGGCGGAGGCTACACCTTC. This chain joins TRBV7-2 and TRBJ1-2, with D unresolved. The germline V and J ends were trimmed by 5 bases and 8 bases, with 12 bases remaining between them. The V gene's germline CDR1 is SGHTA and CDR2 FQGNSA. The CDR3 contains 12 residues.

This clonotype has ten or more counts. CDR3 in DNA: TGCAGCGTTGTACGGACAGGACATATTTACGAGCAGTACTTC. It encodes CSVVRTGHIYEQYF. This rearrangement joins TRBV29-1 to TRBJ2-7; 7 nucleotides agree with TRBD1. The ends lost 4 bases at V and 4 bases at J; junction bases unmatched: 10. This CDR3 is built from 14 residues. Germline CDR1 is SQVTM and CDR2 is ANQGSEA.

This clonotype was found many times. The rearrangement uses TRBV6-4 and TRBJ2-1; D gene unclear. Trimming stripped 5 bases from V and 6 bases from J, with 14 bases between. The CDR3 totals 14 residues. The germline V gene has CDR1 MRHNA and CDR2 SNTAGT. The CDR3 DNA is TGTGCCAGCAGTCGCGGCCGGAACGGCAATGAGCAGTTCTTC. This codes for CASSRGRNGNEQFF.

This clonotype was recorded at least ten times. This chain's CDR3 is CASSLRHGNSPLHF. The CDR3 DNA reads TGTGCCAGCAGCTTACGGCACGGCAATTCACCCCTCCACTTT. J is TRBJ1-6 and V is TRBV7-2; D gene ambiguous. The CDR3 is made up of 14 amino acids. The V and J ends lost 2 bases and 7 bases respectively, with 9 bases between them. Germline V gene data show CDR1 as SGHTA and CDR2 as FQGNSA.

This clonotype was recorded many times. The genes are TRBV12-3 or TRBV12-4 and TRBJ2-4; 8 bases line up with TRBD2. This CDR3 contains 17 residues. J lost 6 bases, V lost 7 bases, and 17 bases had no gene match. The CDR3 protein is CASTYSSGRGYGNIQYF. DNA for the CDR3: TGTGCCAGCACCTACTCTAGCGGGCGAGGGTACGGAAACATTCAGTACTTC.

This clonotype was seen at least ten times. This chain uses TRBV29-1 with TRBJ1-3; maybe TRBD1 (6 bases). The germline CDR1 and CDR2 sequences are SQVTM and ANQGSEA. The V and J ends lost 4 bases and 6 bases respectively, with 13 bases between them. The CDR3 covers 13 residues. The CDR3 sequence: CSVGGANPNTIYF. In DNA, the CDR3 is TGCAGCGTTGGGGGGGCGAACCCAAACACCATATATTTT. Looking up the rest from reference TRBV29-1 and TRBJ1-3 gives the full variable domain: SAVISQKPSRDICQRGTSLTIQCQVDSQVTMMFWYRQQPGQSLTLIATANQGSEATYESGFVIDKFPISRPNLTFSTLTVSNMSPEDSSIYLCSVGGANPNTIYFGEGSWLTVV.

Ten or more counts support this clonotype. J is TRBJ2-2 and V is TRBV20-1; TRBD1 matches 8 bases. The CDR3 is 13 residues long. Trimming cost V 6 bases and J 1 base; bases outside gene matches: 1. In germline, CDR1 is DFQATT, CDR2 SNEGSKA (reference sequence). The CDR3 reads CSARGQNTGELFF. CDR3 in DNA: TGCAGTGCCAGGGGGCAGAACACCGGGGAGCTGTTTTTT.

This clonotype occurred many times. The chain links TRBV7-9 to TRBJ1-2; TRBD1 matches 10 bases. CDR1 is SEHNR, CDR2 FQNEAQ, per germline (reference sequence). This CDR3 is 17 amino acids long. The V and J ends lost 2 bases and 1 base, in that order; junction bases with no gene match: 7. CDR3 DNA: TGTGCCAGCAGCTTATCGGACAGGGGGACCTTTAACTATGGCTACACCTTC. Translated, it gives CASSLSDRGTFNYGYTF.

This clonotype was recorded many times. The rearrangement links TRBV29-1 to TRBJ1-3, with unresolved D. V lost 6 bases and J lost 7, with 16 bases in between. CDR3 length equals 13 residues. Germline loops: CDR1 SQVTM, CDR2 ANQGSEA. The CDR3 sequence is CSVGVGFANTIYF. The CDR3 coding sequence is TGCAGCGTGGGCGTGGGTTTTGCGAACACCATATATTTT.

This chain connects TRBV5-4 to TRBJ2-3, with TRBD2 identical over 11 bases. Germline CDR1 reads SGHNT; CDR2 reads YYREEE (reference sequence). V lost 0 bases, J lost 6 bases, and 3 bases stayed unmatched. This CDR3 is built from 15 residues. CDR3 DNA: TGTGCCAGCAGCTTGGCACTAGCGGGGGCTGATACGCAGTATTTT. Translated: CASSLALAGADTQYF. Full variable domain (remainder filled in from reference TRBV5-4 and TRBJ2-3): ETGVTQSPTHLIKTRGQQVTLRCSSQSGHNTVSWYQQALGQGPQFIFQYYREEENGRGNFPPRFSGLQFPNYSSELNVNALELDDSALYLCASSLALAGADTQYFGPGTRLTVL.

This clonotype was seen ten or more times. J is TRBJ1-2 and V is TRBV7-2, with D hard to call. The germline CDR1 and CDR2 sequences are SGHTA and FQGNSA. The CDR3 totals 15 residues. The germline V and J ends were trimmed by 2 bases and 5 bases, with 15 bases remaining between them. The CDR3 DNA sequence: TGTGCCAGCAGCTTATATGGACTAACTTATTATGGCTACACCTTC. Translated, it gives CASSLYGLTYYGYTF.